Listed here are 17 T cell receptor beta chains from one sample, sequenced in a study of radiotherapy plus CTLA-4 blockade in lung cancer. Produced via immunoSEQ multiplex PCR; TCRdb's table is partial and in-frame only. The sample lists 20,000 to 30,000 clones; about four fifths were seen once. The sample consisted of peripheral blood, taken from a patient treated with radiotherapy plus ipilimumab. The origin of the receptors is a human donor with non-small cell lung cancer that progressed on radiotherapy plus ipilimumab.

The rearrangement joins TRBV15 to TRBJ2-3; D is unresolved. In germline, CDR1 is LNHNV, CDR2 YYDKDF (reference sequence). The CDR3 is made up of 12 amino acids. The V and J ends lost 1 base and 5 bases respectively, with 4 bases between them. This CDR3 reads CATSRGEDTQYF. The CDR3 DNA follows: TGTGCCACCAGCAGAGGAGAAGATACGCAGTATTTT.

The CDR3 DNA is TGTGCCAGCAGCTTAGCCCGGGGGGGTGAAGCTTTCTTT. Protein sequence: CASSLARGGEAFF. V is TRBV7-8 and J is TRBJ1-1, with a weak D call TRBD1 (5 bases). Germline V gene sequence: CDR1 SGHVS, CDR2 FQNEAQ. The ends were cut back, 0 bases at V and 7 bases at J, with 9 bases in the middle. The CDR3 is made up of 13 amino acids. The full variable domain, rest sourced from reference TRBV7-8 and TRBJ1-1, is GAGVSQSPRYKVAKRGQDVALRCDPISGHVSLFWYQQALGQGPEFLTYFQNEAQLDKSGLPSDRFFAERPEGSVSTLKIQRTQQEDSAVYLCASSLARGGEAFFGQGTRLTVV.

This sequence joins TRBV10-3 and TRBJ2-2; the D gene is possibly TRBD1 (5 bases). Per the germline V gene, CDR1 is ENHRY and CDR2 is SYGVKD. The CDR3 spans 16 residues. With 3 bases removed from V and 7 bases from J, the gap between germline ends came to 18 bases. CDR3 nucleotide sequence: TGTGCCATCAGTGACCCCGCCCTAGGGGTCATCGGGGAGCTGTTTTTT. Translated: CAISDPALGVIGELFF.

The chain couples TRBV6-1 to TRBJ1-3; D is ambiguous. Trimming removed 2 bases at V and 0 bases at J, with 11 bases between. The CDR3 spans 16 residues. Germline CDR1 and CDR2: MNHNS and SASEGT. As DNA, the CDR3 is TGTGCCAGCAGTGAAAGTCACTCCGGCTCTGGAAACACCATATATTTT. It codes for CASSESHSGSGNTIYF.

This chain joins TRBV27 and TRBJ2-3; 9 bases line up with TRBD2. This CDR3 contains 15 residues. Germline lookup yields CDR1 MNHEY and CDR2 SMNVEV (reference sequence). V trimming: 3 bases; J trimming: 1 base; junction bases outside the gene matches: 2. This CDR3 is CASSFSGRRTDTQYF. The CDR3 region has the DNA TGTGCCAGCAGTTTTAGCGGGAGACGCACAGATACGCAGTATTTT.

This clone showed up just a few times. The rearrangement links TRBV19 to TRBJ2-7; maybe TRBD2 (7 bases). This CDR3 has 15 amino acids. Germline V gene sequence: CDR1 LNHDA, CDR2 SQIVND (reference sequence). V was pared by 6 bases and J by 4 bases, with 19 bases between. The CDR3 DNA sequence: TGTGCCAGTAGCCAACAGGGAGGGAACCAATACGAGCAGTACTTC. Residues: CASSQQGGNQYEQYF.

The CDR3 bases are TGTGCCAGCAGCTTCCTCGCGGAGGGGGACCAGCCCCAGCATTTT. Residues: CASSFLAEGDQPQHF. The chain has TRBV7-8 and TRBJ1-5; TRBD1 might be the D (6 bases). Germline loops: CDR1 SGHVS, CDR2 FQNEAQ. Trimming took off 3 bases at V and 7 bases at J, with 16 bases between the two ends. The CDR3 spans 15 residues. Complete variable domain (other parts from reference TRBV7-8 and TRBJ1-5): GAGVSQSPRYKVAKRGQDVALRCDPISGHVSLFWYQQALGQGPEFLTYFQNEAQLDKSGLPSDRFFAERPEGSVSTLKIQRTQQEDSAVYLCASSFLAEGDQPQHFGDGTRLSIL.

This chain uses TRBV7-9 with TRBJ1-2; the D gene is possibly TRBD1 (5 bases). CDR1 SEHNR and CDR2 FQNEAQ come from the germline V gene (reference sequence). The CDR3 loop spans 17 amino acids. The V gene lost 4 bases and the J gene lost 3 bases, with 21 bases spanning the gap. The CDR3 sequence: CASSYSWAGSQDYGYTF. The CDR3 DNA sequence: TGTGCCAGCAGCTACTCCTGGGCAGGGTCTCAAGACTATGGCTACACCTTC.

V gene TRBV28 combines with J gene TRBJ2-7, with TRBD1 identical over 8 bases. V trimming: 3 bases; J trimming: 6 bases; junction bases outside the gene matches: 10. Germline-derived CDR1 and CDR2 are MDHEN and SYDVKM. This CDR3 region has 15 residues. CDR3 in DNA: TGTGCCAGCAGTTTCGCCCGGACAGGGTCCGGCGAGCAGTACTTC. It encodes CASSFARTGSGEQYF.

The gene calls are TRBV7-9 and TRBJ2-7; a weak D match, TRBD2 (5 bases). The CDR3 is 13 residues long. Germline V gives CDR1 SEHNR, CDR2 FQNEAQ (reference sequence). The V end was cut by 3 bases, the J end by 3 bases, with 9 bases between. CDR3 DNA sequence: TGTGCCAGCAGCTTCCGGGAATACTACGAGCAGTACTTC. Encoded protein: CASSFREYYEQYF.

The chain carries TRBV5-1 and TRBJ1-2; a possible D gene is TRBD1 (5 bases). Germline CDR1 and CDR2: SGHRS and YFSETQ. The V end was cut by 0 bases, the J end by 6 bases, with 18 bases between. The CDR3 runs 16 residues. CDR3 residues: CASSLEGQGLRNGYTF. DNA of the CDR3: TGCGCCAGCAGCTTGGAGGGGCAGGGCTTAAGAAATGGCTACACCTTC.

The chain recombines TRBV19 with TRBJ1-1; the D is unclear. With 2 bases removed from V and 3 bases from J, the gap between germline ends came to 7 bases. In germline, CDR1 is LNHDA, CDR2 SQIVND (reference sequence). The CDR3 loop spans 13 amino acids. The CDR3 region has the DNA TGTGCCAGTAGTATATTAACCTACACTGAAGCTTTCTTT. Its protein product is CASSILTYTEAFF.

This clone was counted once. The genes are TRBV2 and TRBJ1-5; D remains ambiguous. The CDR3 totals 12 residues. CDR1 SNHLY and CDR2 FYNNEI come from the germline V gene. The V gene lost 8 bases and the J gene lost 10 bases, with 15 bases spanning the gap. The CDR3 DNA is TGTGCCAGCGGTCGGGGAGAGAGTCCCCAGCATTTT. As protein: CASGRGESPQHF.

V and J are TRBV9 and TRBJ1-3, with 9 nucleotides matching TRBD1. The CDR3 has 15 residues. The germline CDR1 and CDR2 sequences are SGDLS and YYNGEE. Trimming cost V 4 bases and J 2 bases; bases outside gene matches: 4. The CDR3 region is CASSIQGATGNTIYF. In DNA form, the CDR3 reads TGTGCCAGCAGCATACAGGGGGCGACTGGAAACACCATATATTTT.

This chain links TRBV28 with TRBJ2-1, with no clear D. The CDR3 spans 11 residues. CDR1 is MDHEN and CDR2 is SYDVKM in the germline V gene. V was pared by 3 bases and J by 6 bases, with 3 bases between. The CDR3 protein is CASSLTNEQFF. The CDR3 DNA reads TGTGCCAGCAGTTTGACCAATGAGCAGTTCTTC.

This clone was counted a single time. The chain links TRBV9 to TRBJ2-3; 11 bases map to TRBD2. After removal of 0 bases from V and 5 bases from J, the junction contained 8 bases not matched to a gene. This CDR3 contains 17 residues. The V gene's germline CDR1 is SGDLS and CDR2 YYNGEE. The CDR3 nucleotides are TGTGCCAGCAGCGTAGATGGTAGCGGGGGGGCAGGAGATACGCAGTATTTT. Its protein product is CASSVDGSGGAGDTQYF.

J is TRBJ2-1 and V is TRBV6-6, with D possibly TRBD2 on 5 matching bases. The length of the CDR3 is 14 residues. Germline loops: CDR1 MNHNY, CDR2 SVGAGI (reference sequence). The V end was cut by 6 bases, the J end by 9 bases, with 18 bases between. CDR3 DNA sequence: TGTGCCAGCAGCCGACAATATAGGGAGAGTGAGCAGTTCTTC. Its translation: CASSRQYRESEQFF.